These 27 T cell receptor beta chains were sequenced from one sample in a study of T-cell reconstitution after alpha-beta-depleted transplantation in children. The study, taken as a whole, reports: Newly produced T cells mostly accounted for T-cell counts and diversity one year post-transplant.

Antigens for these TCRs are unknown. Preparation of the TCRbeta library used unique molecular identifiers. Each CDR3 protein gets one entry after TCRdb re-called the PCR reads with MiXCR. The profile shows about 300,000 distinct CDR3 sequences, over 7% of them singletons. The sequenced sample was peripheral blood, obtained 360 days after TCRalphabeta/CD19-depleted stem cell transplant. The receptors come from a female patient aged 2-10 years who had a stem cell transplant for Fanconi anemia, so the T cells may come from the graft donor.

The rearrangement uses TRBV6-5 and TRBJ2-7; perhaps TRBD2 as D (5 bases). Germline CDR1 is MNHEY and CDR2 is SVGAGI. The CDR3 has 12 residues. The germline V and J ends were trimmed by 6 bases and 7 bases, with 13 bases remaining between them. Written as DNA, the CDR3 is TGTGCCAGCAGAACGGGAAGAGGGGAGCAGTACTTC. Its translation is CASRTGRGEQYF.

The chain employs TRBV5-1 and TRBJ2-1, with TRBD2 matching over 14 bases. Looked up from germline, CDR1 is SGHRS and CDR2 is YFSETQ. This CDR3 has 18 amino acids. With V trimmed by 2 bases and J by 5 bases, 9 bases remained unmatched. The DNA of the CDR3 is TGCGCCAGCAGCTTTAGACTAGCGGGGGGGTTGAACCACAATGAGCAGTTCTTC. Translating gives CASSFRLAGGLNHNEQFF.

The table lists this clonotype with many counts. The V and J genes are TRBV5-1 and TRBJ2-1; 11 nucleotides agree with TRBD2. Germline V lookup: CDR1 SGHRS, CDR2 YFSETQ. Trimming at V came to 2 bases and at J to 4 bases, leaving 5 bases not matched to a gene. This CDR3 is 16 amino acids long. The CDR3 DNA sequence: TGCGCCAGCAGCTTTACTAGCGGGAGCGAATACAATGAGCAGTTCTTC. Translated: CASSFTSGSEYNEQFF.

The V and J genes are TRBV29-1 and TRBJ1-1; unclear D gene. CDR1 and CDR2 (germline): SQVTM, ANQGSEA. Trimming left V 5 bases short and J 5 bases short, with 18 bases between. The length of the CDR3 is 14 residues. The CDR3 DNA reads as TGCAGCGTTACTGGTCGGCAGGCCCTAACTGAAGCTTTCTTT. It specifies CSVTGRQALTEAFF.

The sample holds many counts of this clonotype. The rearrangement links TRBV29-1 to TRBJ1-2, with D maybe TRBD1 (5 bases). The CDR3 is 13 amino acids. CDR1 is SQVTM, CDR2 ANQGSEA, per germline. V was clipped by 0 bases and J by 7 bases, with 12 bases between them. The CDR3 protein is CSVEEGVRPGYTF. The DNA for the CDR3 is TGCAGCGTTGAAGAAGGGGTTCGGCCTGGCTACACCTTC.

This sequence joins TRBV13 and TRBJ2-3; weak D call: TRBD1 (5 bases). This CDR3 is built from 19 residues. The V gene's germline CDR1 is PRHDT and CDR2 FYEKMQ (reference sequence). Trimming stripped 5 bases from V and 3 bases from J, with 27 bases between. Here the CDR3 DNA reads TGTGCCAGCAGCCCACTGTCGGGTGCAGGGCCCCTTTTGACAGATACGCAGTATTTT. Residues: CASSPLSGAGPLLTDTQYF.

This clonotype was counted only a few times. V usage is TRBV20-1 and J usage is TRBJ1-1, with D hard to call. Germline lookup yields CDR1 DFQATT and CDR2 SNEGSKA (reference sequence). V was clipped by 2 bases and J by 0 bases, with 7 bases between them. This CDR3 is built from 13 residues. The DNA of the CDR3 is TGCAGTGCTAGACGCAGGATGAACACTGAAGCTTTCTTT. Protein sequence: CSARRRMNTEAFF.

The chain uses TRBV5-1 and TRBJ2-7; possibly TRBD1 for D (5 bases). CDR1 is SGHRS, CDR2 YFSETQ, per germline. V was shortened by 4 bases and J by 0 bases, with 11 bases between the two germline ends. CDR3 length equals 14 residues. DNA of the CDR3: TGCGCCAGCAGCCCAACAGGACCCTCCTACGAGCAGTACGTC. Its protein product is CASSPTGPSYEQYV.

This clonotype was found many times. V gene TRBV7-9 combines with J gene TRBJ2-7; a possible D gene is TRBD1 (5 bases). V was shortened by 1 base and J by 9 bases, with 13 bases between the two germline ends. The length of the CDR3 is 13 residues. CDR1 is SEHNR and CDR2 is FQNEAQ in the germline V gene (reference sequence). The CDR3 region is CASSLEVWGAQYF. CDR3 coding DNA: TGTGCCAGCAGCTTAGAGGTCTGGGGCGCGCAGTACTTC.

This chain connects TRBV7-9 to TRBJ1-5, with D tentatively TRBD1 (5 bases). Between the trimmed V and J ends, which lost 1 base and 2 bases, there was a span of 12 bases. Germline V gene data show CDR1 as SEHNR and CDR2 as FQNEAQ (reference sequence). The CDR3 contains 16 residues. The CDR3 reads CASSLEAGMGNQPQHF. CDR3 bases: TGTGCCAGCAGCTTAGAAGCAGGGATGGGCAATCAGCCCCAGCATTTT.

This clonotype was seen at least ten times. The rearrangement uses TRBV20-1 and TRBJ1-1; 9 positions agree with TRBD1. The length of the CDR3 is 14 residues. The germline CDR1 and CDR2 sequences are DFQATT and SNEGSKA (reference sequence). V shed 6 bases and J 5 bases; nucleotides not matched to a gene: 10. The CDR3 region is CSATPGQGRTEAFF. In DNA form, the CDR3 reads TGCAGTGCCACTCCGGGACAGGGCCGGACTGAAGCTTTCTTT.

The rearrangement links TRBV6-5 to TRBJ2-5; D might be TRBD1 (5 bases). The V gene lost 2 bases and the J gene lost 5 bases, with 12 bases spanning the gap. CDR1 is MNHEY and CDR2 is SVGAGI in the germline V gene. CDR3 length equals 14 residues. CDR3 DNA sequence: TGTGCCAGCAGTTACCAGACAGATTATGAGACCCAGTACTTC. This encodes CASSYQTDYETQYF.

V is TRBV6-5 and J is TRBJ2-7, with 8 bases aligning to TRBD2. Germline V lookup: CDR1 MNHEY, CDR2 SVGAGI. The CDR3 runs to 15 residues. V lost 4 bases and J lost 2; bases outside the gene matches: 7. The CDR3: CASSSLAARTYEQYF. The CDR3 DNA reads as TGTGCCAGCAGTTCACTAGCGGCCAGAACCTACGAGCAGTACTTC.

This clonotype occurred many times. The V call is TRBV24-1, the J call TRBJ1-2; 10 bases fit TRBD1. The J segment lost 7 bases and the V segment lost 2 bases, leaving 3 bases of the junction unmatched. The CDR3 contains 14 residues. Germline CDR1 reads KGHDR; CDR2 reads SFDVKD. Here the CDR3 DNA reads TGTGCCACCAGTGATTCGAGGACAGGGGGTGGCTACACCTTC. Translation gives CATSDSRTGGGYTF.

Comment on this clonotype: A clone one base away is much larger, so this may be a read error. The rearrangement joins TRBV6-5 to TRBJ1-5; D not certain. Germline V gives CDR1 MNHEY, CDR2 SVGAGI. This CDR3 has 14 amino acids. The CDR3 DNA sequence: TGTGCCAGCAGCCCTACAGATAGCAATCAGCTCCAGCATTTT. This translates into CASSPTDSNQLQHF.

In its sample, this clonotype was seen many times. The chain is built from TRBV12-3 or TRBV12-4 and TRBJ1-1; no definite D call. V shed 2 bases and J shed 0 bases, with 10 bases lying between them. The CDR3 is made up of 15 amino acids. The CDR3 protein is CASSLRGRMNTEAFF. The CDR3 nucleotides are TGTGCCAGCAGTTTAAGAGGACGTATGAACACTGAAGCTTTCTTT.

This clonotype was counted many times. The gene calls are TRBV28 and TRBJ2-5, with D hard to call. The germline V gene encodes CDR1 MDHEN and CDR2 SYDVKM. The germline V and J ends were trimmed by 3 bases and 5 bases, with 13 bases remaining between them. The CDR3 length is 14 residues. The CDR3 DNA reads as TGTGCCAGCAGTTTTATCTTGGGTTTGGAGACCCAGTACTTC. It codes for CASSFILGLETQYF. The full variable domain, in which reference TRBV28 and TRBJ2-5 provide the parts outside the CDR3, is DVKVTQSSRYLVKRTGEKVFLECVQDMDHENMFWYRQDPGLGLRLIYFSYDVKMKEKGDIPEGYSVSREKKERFSLILESASTNQTSMYLCASSFILGLETQYFGPGTRLLVL.

This clonotype was detected many times. The chain couples TRBV12-3 or TRBV12-4 to TRBJ2-7; D perhaps matches TRBD2 (6 bases). CDR3 length: 14 residues. Trimming pared 3 bases from V and 1 base from J, leaving 10 bases between. The CDR3 DNA reads as TGTGCCAGCAGTTTTGGACTACCTTCCTACGAGCAGTACTTC. Translation: CASSFGLPSYEQYF.

This clonotype showed up many times. The chain recombines TRBV20-1 with TRBJ1-6, with TRBD1 matching over 9 bases. The CDR3 runs 15 residues. V shed 5 bases and J 4 bases; nucleotides not matched to a gene: 6. Germline V CDR1 and CDR2: DFQATT, SNEGSKA (reference sequence). CDR3 loop: CSAGDRALYNSPLHF. The CDR3 nucleotides are TGCAGTGCTGGGGACAGGGCACTGTATAATTCACCCCTCCACTTT.

This clonotype has a count of ten or more. The CDR3 sequence: CASSQDPGPTDTQYF. The CDR3 DNA reads TGTGCCAGCAGCCAAGACCCGGGACCCACAGATACGCAGTATTTT. V and J are TRBV4-2 and TRBJ2-3, with D possibly being TRBD1 or TRBD2 (5 bases each). CDR1 and CDR2 (germline): LGHNA, YNFKEQ. V was trimmed by 0 bases and J by 2 bases, leaving 9 bases between them. This CDR3 comprises 15 residues.

This clonotype appeared many times. This rearrangement joins TRBV20-1 to TRBJ1-1; 7 bases align to TRBD1. V shed 0 bases and J 0 bases; nucleotides not matched to a gene: 10. Germline V gives CDR1 DFQATT, CDR2 SNEGSKA (reference sequence). The CDR3 is 17 residues long. The CDR3 DNA reads TGCAGTGCTAGAGACCCCAGGACAGGACCCATGAACACTGAAGCTTTCTTT. Protein: CSARDPRTGPMNTEAFF.

In this sample, this clonotype turned up a few times. CDR3 residues: CASSEVPVYGYTF. The CDR3 region has the DNA TGTGCCAGCAGTGAAGTACCCGTCTATGGCTACACCTTC. The chain recombines TRBV6-1 with TRBJ1-2; D unresolved. Germline CDR1 reads MNHNS; CDR2 reads SASEGT. The CDR3 runs to 13 residues. The V end lost 1 base, the J end lost 4 bases, and 7 bases lay between the germline ends.

As DNA, the CDR3 is TGTGCCAGCATCACACCCGGGACAAACCAAGAGACCCAGTACTTC. It translates to CASITPGTNQETQYF. This chain joins TRBV7-6 and TRBJ2-5, with TRBD1 as a possible D gene (6 bases). Trimming removed 7 bases from V and 0 bases from J, with 15 bases in between. This CDR3 region has 15 residues. Germline V gene data show CDR1 as SGHVS and CDR2 as FNYEAQ. Full variable domain (outside the CDR3, taken from reference TRBV7-6 and TRBJ2-5): GAGVSQSPRYKVTKRGQDVALRCDPISGHVSLYWYRQALGQGPEFLTYFNYEAQQDKSGLPNDRFSAERPEGSISTLTIQRTEQRDSAMYRCASITPGTNQETQYFGPGTRLLVL.

The J gene is TRBJ2-5, the V gene TRBV2; tentatively, D is TRBD2 (5 bases). The CDR3 has 12 residues. Trimming took 7 bases from V and 7 from J, leaving 13 bases between them. The V gene's germline CDR1 is SNHLY and CDR2 FYNNEI. The CDR3 coding sequence is TGTGCCAGCACCCAGGATGGAGGGACCCAGTACTTC. As protein: CASTQDGGTQYF.

This clonotype has at least ten counts. The rearrangement links TRBV12-3 or TRBV12-4 to TRBJ2-1; 11 bases line up with TRBD2. The CDR3 extends over 16 amino acids. Germline trimming cut 5 bases from V and 6 bases from J; bases unmatched to any gene: 9. The CDR3 protein is CASSNSGRAVGNEQFF. The DNA of the CDR3 is TGTGCCAGCAGTAATAGCGGGAGGGCCGTTGGCAATGAGCAGTTCTTC.

This chain links TRBV7-8 with TRBJ2-4; 7 bases align to TRBD1. The CDR3 totals 16 residues. V gave up 6 bases and J gave up 0 bases; unmatched junction bases: 8. In germline, CDR1 is SGHVS, CDR2 FQNEAQ. The CDR3 nucleotides are TGTGCCAGCAGTGCTCGGGACAGATTAGCCAAAAACATTCAGTACTTC. Encoded protein: CASSARDRLAKNIQYF.

This clonotype occurred many times. V is TRBV20-1 and J is TRBJ1-2; D possibly corresponds to TRBD1 (5 bases). Looked up from germline, CDR1 is DFQATT and CDR2 is SNEGSKA (reference sequence). The V gene lost 5 bases and the J gene lost 4 bases, with 20 bases spanning the gap. This CDR3 comprises 15 residues. CDR3 in amino acids: CSAERGDARGYGYTF. The CDR3 DNA is TGCAGTGCTGAGCGGGGGGACGCAAGGGGCTATGGCTACACCTTC.